Following are 18 T cell receptor beta chains from one sample sequenced in a study of shared clonotypes between healthy human individuals. Generated by immunoSEQ multiplex PCR, the TCRdb table keeps only in-frame clones and is missing some. The table has 550,000 to 700,000 clones, around three quarters seen once. The sequencing sample was made of memory CD4+ T cells sorted from blood. Subset defined: CD45RA-negative fraction. All receptors derive from a woman aged 25 to 39 in good health.

V is TRBV5-1 and J is TRBJ1-2; 8 nucleotides line up with TRBD1. Losses at the gene ends were 4 bases for V and 14 bases for J; bases not matched to a gene: 13. Germline V gene sequence: CDR1 SGHRS, CDR2 YFSETQ. The CDR3 consists of 13 residues. The CDR3 bases are TGCGCCAGCAGCGTGATGTTCGGACAGGGTTTTACCTTC. Residues: CASSVMFGQGFTF.

This clone was counted a few times. This sequence joins TRBV18 and TRBJ2-3; D is uncertain. This CDR3 contains 14 residues. Looked up from germline, CDR1 is KGHSH and CDR2 is LQKENI. Trimming took off 3 bases at V and 2 bases at J, with 9 bases between the two ends. For the CDR3, the DNA is TGTGCCAGCTCACCGGACCAGGCCACAGATACGCAGTATTTT. Translating gives CASSPDQATDTQYF.

This sequence joins TRBV2 and TRBJ2-1, with 7 bases fitting TRBD1. With V trimmed by 6 bases and J by 8 bases, 4 bases remained unmatched. This CDR3 has 12 residues. Germline-derived CDR1 and CDR2 are SNHLY and FYNNEI. The CDR3 is CASSKTGYEQFF. DNA of the CDR3: TGTGCCAGCAGCAAGACAGGGTATGAGCAGTTCTTC. Variable domain in full (rest from reference TRBV2 and TRBJ2-1): EPEVTQTPSHQVTQMGQEVILRCVPISNHLYFYWYRQILGQKVEFLVSFYNNEISEKSEIFDDQFSVERPDGSNFTLKIRSTKLEDSAMYFCASSKTGYEQFFGPGTRLTVL.

V is TRBV19 and J is TRBJ1-2; D perhaps matches TRBD1 (5 bases). CDR3 length: 16 amino acids. Germline CDR1 LNHDA, CDR2 SQIVND (reference sequence). V dropped 4 bases and J dropped 3 bases, with 18 bases sitting between them. The CDR3 nucleotides are TGTGCCAGTAGTACCCCCCGGCAGGGTGAGTACTATGGCTACACCTTC. This encodes CASSTPRQGEYYGYTF.

The chain recombines TRBV21-1 with TRBJ2-7. TRBV21-1 is a pseudogene. The CDR3 spans 17 residues. The CDR3 loop is CASSKGLSSKSDYEQYF. In nucleotides, the CDR3 is TGTGCCAGCAGCAAAGGTCTCAGTTCTAAGTCGGACTACGAGCAGTACTTC.

This chain uses TRBV9 with TRBJ2-6; no clear D gene. V was pared by 0 bases and J by 2 bases, with 6 bases between. CDR3 length equals 15 residues. The V gene's germline CDR1 is SGDLS and CDR2 YYNGEE. This CDR3 is CASSVAGTGANVLTF. The CDR3 DNA reads as TGTGCCAGCAGCGTAGCTGGGACTGGGGCCAACGTCCTGACTTTC.

Many counts were recorded for this clone. Other DNA sequences in the same sample also yield this CDR3. This chain uses TRBV28 with TRBJ2-7, with TRBD2 as a possible D gene (5 bases). V lost 6 bases and J lost 7, with 10 bases in between. This CDR3 spans 11 amino acids. The germline gives CDR1 MDHEN, CDR2 SYDVKM. The CDR3 region is CASSFTREQYF. CDR3 DNA sequence: TGTGCCAGCAGCTTCACTAGAGAGCAGTACTTC.

The genes are TRBV5-6 and TRBJ1-2; D perhaps matches TRBD1 (6 bases). Germline V CDR1 and CDR2: SGHDT, YYEEEE. This CDR3 spans 12 amino acids. Trimming cost V 1 base and J 8 bases, with 9 bases left between them. The CDR3 sequence is CASSLTGRGYTF. CDR3 DNA sequence: TGTGCCAGCAGCTTGACAGGGAGAGGCTACACCTTC.

The chain recombines TRBV15 with TRBJ2-1, with D tentatively TRBD1 (5 bases). CDR1 LNHNV and CDR2 YYDKDF come from the germline V gene (reference sequence). This CDR3 is 15 amino acids long. With 8 bases removed from V and 1 base from J, the gap between germline ends came to 15 bases. The DNA for the CDR3 is TGTGCCACCCGAGTCACAGGTTCTTCCTACAATGAGCAGTTCTTC. As protein: CATRVTGSSYNEQFF. Filled out from reference TRBV15 and TRBJ2-1, the complete variable domain reads DAMVIQNPRYQVTQFGKPVTLSCSQTLNHNVMYWYQQKSSQAPKLLFHYYDKDFNNEADTPDNFQSRRPNTSFCFLDIRSPGLGDTAMYLCATRVTGSSYNEQFFGPGTRLTVL.

The chain carries TRBV5-1 and TRBJ2-5, with D perhaps given as TRBD1 or TRBD2 (6 bases each). The CDR3 totals 15 residues. From germline, CDR1 is SGHRS and CDR2 YFSETQ. The ends were cut back, 1 base at V and 5 bases at J, with 15 bases in the middle. CDR3 residues: CASSLWGAFAETQYF. The DNA for the CDR3 is TGCGCCAGCAGCTTGTGGGGGGCCTTTGCGGAGACCCAGTACTTC.

The J gene is TRBJ1-5, the V gene TRBV19; D is ambiguous. V lost 5 bases, J lost 2 bases, and 16 bases lay in between. Germline V gene sequence: CDR1 LNHDA, CDR2 SQIVND (reference sequence). The CDR3 runs to 16 residues. DNA for the CDR3: TGTGCCAGTAGTCCGACGCGCGGGGTCCGCAATCAGCCCCAGCATTTT. It translates to CASSPTRGVRNQPQHF. The variable domain in full, with the rest retrieved from reference TRBV19 and TRBJ1-5, is DGGITQSPKYLFRKEGQNVTLSCEQNLNHDAMYWYRQDPGQGLRLIYYSQIVNDFQKGDIAEGYSVSREKKESFPLTVTSAQKNPTAFYLCASSPTRGVRNQPQHFGDGTRLSIL.

The chain is built from TRBV28 and TRBJ2-5; D might be TRBD2 (7 bases). This CDR3 comprises 16 residues. Trimming pared 5 bases from V and 5 bases from J, leaving 21 bases between. CDR1 and CDR2 (germline): MDHEN, SYDVKM. The CDR3 coding sequence is TGTGCCAGCAGTAGTCGGAGAAGGGGGAGGGCGGAGACCCAGTACTTC. Translated: CASSSRRRGRAETQYF.

At least ten counts were recorded for this clone. The chain employs TRBV28 and TRBJ2-5; D remains ambiguous. The V gene lost 2 bases and the J gene lost 5 bases, with 9 bases spanning the gap. The CDR3 has 13 amino acids. In germline, CDR1 is MDHEN, CDR2 SYDVKM. CDR3 sequence: CASSLETHETQYF. The DNA of the CDR3 is TGTGCCAGCAGTTTAGAGACCCACGAGACCCAGTACTTC.

The J gene is TRBJ2-2, the V gene TRBV18; no definite D call. Germline lookup yields CDR1 KGHSH and CDR2 LQKENI. CDR3 length: 14 amino acids. V lost 2 bases and J lost 1, with 5 bases in between. CDR3 nucleotides: TGTGCCAGCTCACCATACAGGAACACCGGGGAGCTGTTTTTT. Protein: CASSPYRNTGELFF.

The chain links TRBV27 to TRBJ2-2; no clear D. The CDR3 is made up of 14 amino acids. The germline gives CDR1 MNHEY, CDR2 SMNVEV (reference sequence). V lost 5 bases to trimming and J lost 1 base, with 8 bases between them. The CDR3 DNA sequence: TGTGCCAGCAGTCGGCATCAGAACACCGGGGAGCTGTTTTTT. Protein: CASSRHQNTGELFF.

This clone was recorded once. The chain recombines TRBV1 with TRBJ2-7; the D call of TRBD2 is as the table states it, not checked on the DNA. TRBV1 is a pseudogene locus. The CDR3 is 18 amino acids. CDR3: CTSSHPGAGYRPVGEQYF. CDR3 bases: TGCACCAGCAGCCATCCCGGAGCGGGATACAGGCCGGTGGGCGAGCAGTACTTC.

This clone was detected only once. The chain employs TRBV28 and TRBJ2-7, with a weak D call TRBD1 (6 bases). The CDR3 extends over 16 amino acids. V gave up 8 bases and J gave up 6 bases, with 26 bases separating them. CDR1 and CDR2 from the germline V gene are MDHEN and SYDVKM. This CDR3 is CASYHLLQGSKGEQYF. The CDR3 coding sequence is TGTGCCAGCTATCACCTCCTACAGGGTAGTAAAGGCGAGCAGTACTTC.

This clone was seen just once. The chain recombines TRBV18 with TRBJ2-7; TRBD2 aligns across 9 bases. The CDR3 length is 15 residues. J lost 3 bases, V lost 6 bases, and 9 bases had no gene match. CDR1 and CDR2 from the germline V gene are KGHSH and LQKENI. The chain's CDR3 is CASSPASGALYEQYF. CDR3 coding DNA: TGTGCCAGCTCGCCCGCTAGCGGGGCCCTCTACGAGCAGTACTTC.